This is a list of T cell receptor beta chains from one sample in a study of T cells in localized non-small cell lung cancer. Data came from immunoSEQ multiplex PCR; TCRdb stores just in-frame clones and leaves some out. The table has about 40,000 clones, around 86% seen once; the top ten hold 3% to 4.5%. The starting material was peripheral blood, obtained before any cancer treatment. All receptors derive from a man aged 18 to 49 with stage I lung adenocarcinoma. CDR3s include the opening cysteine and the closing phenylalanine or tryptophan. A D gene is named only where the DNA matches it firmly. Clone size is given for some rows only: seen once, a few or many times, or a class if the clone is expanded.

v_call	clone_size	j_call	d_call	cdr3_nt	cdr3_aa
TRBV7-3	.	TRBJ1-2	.	TGTGCCAGCAGCCCGACAGGAGACGATGGCTACACCTTC	CASSPTGDDGYTF
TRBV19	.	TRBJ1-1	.	TGTGCCAGTAGTATAGGGCATATAAACACTGAAGCTTTCTTT	CASSIGHINTEAFF
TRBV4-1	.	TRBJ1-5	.	TGCGCCAGCAGTGCCGGGCGTCTTTCCAATCAGCCCCAGCATTTT	CASSAGRLSNQPQHF
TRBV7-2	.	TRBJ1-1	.	TGTGCCAGCAGCTTAATTGGAGGGATCACTGAAGCTTTCTTT	CASSLIGGITEAFF
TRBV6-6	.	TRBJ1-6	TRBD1	TGTGCCAGCAGGGGACAGTCGGATTCACCCCTCCACTTT	CASRGQSDSPLHF
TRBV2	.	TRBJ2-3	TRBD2	TGTGCCAGCAGTGAAGATCAAGCGGGGGGCACAGATACGCAGTATTTT	CASSEDQAGGTDTQYF
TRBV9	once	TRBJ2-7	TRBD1	TGTGCCAGCAGTCCCGCGGGGACAGGGTACCCTCGCGAGCAGTACTTC	CASSPAGTGYPREQYF
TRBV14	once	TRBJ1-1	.	TGTGCCAGCAGCCAAGATCGTGCGACCATAAGGAGAGCTTTCTTT	CASSQDRATIRRAFF
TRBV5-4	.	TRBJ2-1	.	TGTGCCAGCAGCCTGGATCCCACTAATGAGCAGTTCTTC	CASSLDPTNEQFF
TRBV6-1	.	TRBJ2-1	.	TGTGCCACCGAGACAGATGGGGGGTCCTACAATGAGCAGTTCTTC	CATETDGGSYNEQFF
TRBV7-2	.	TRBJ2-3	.	TGTGCCAGCAGCTTAGCCGTGGGGGCGGCAGATACGCAGTATTTT	CASSLAVGAADTQYF
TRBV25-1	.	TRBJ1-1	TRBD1	TGTGCCAGCCGGACAGGGCGGTCCATGAACACTGAAGCTTTCTTT	CASRTGRSMNTEAFF
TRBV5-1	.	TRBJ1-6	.	TGCGCCAGCAGCCGAAATGGGGGGCGCGAAGATAATTCACCCCTCCACTTT	CASSRNGGREDNSPLHF
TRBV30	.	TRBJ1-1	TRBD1	TGTGCCTGGAGTCCGATCTTGATCCCGGGACAGGGGGCGCGCAGTAAGACTGAAGCTTTCTTT	CAWSPILIPGQGARSKTEAFF
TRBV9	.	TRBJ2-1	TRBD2	TGTGCCAGCAGCGGGGGACTAGCGGGGGCCCCTCCATACAATGAGCAGTTCTTC	CASSGGLAGAPPYNEQFF
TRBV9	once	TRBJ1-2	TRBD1	TGTGCCAGCAGCTCGGGACAGGGGGTTTATGGCTACACCTTC	CASSSGQGVYGYTF
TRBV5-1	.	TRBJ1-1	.	TGCGCCAGCAGCTTGGCAGAGGACTCCACTGAAGCTTTCTTT	CASSLAEDSTEAFF
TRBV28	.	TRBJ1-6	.	TGTGCCAGCAGTTTGGCAGGGCCTAGCTCCTATAATTCACCCCTCCACTTT	CASSLAGPSSYNSPLHF
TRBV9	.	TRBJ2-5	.	TGTGCCAGCAGCGTGGGGACATTAGTAGAGACCCAGTACTTC	CASSVGTLVETQYF
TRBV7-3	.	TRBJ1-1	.	TGTGCCAGCAGCATCTCACCGGGACACTACACTGAAGCTTTCTTT	CASSISPGHYTEAFF
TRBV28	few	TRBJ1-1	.	TGTGCCAGCAGCGATAGACTAGGAAGGAACACTGAAGCTTTCTTT	CASSDRLGRNTEAFF